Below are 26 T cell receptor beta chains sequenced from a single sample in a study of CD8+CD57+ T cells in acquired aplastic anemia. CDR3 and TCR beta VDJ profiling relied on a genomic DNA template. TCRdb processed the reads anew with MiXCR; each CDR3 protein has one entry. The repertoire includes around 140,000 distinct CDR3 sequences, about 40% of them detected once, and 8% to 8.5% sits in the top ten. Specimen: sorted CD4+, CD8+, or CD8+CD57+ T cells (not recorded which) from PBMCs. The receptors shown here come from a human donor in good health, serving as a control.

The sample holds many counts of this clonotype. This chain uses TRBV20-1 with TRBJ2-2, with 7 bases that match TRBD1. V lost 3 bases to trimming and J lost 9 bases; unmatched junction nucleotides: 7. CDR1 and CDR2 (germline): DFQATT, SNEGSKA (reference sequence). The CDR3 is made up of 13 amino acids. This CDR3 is CSASDRVRRELFF. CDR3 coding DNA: TGCAGTGCTAGCGACAGGGTGAGAAGGGAGCTGTTTTTT.

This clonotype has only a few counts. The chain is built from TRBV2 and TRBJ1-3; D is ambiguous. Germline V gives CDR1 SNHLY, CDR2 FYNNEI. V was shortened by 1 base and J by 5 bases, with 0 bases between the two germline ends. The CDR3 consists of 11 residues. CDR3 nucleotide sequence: TGTGCCAGCAGTGAAGGAAACACCATATATTTT. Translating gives CASSEGNTIYF.

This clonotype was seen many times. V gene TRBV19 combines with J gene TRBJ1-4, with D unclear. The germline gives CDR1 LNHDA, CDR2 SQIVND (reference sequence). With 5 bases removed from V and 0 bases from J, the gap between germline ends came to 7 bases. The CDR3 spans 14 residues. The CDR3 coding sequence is TGTGCCAGTAGTTCCCCGCCAACTAATGAAAAACTGTTTTTT. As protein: CASSSPPTNEKLFF.

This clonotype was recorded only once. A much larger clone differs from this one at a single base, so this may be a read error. CDR3 sequence: CASSSLKDRGRNEQLF. The CDR3 DNA is TGTGCCAGCAGCTCGCTAAAGGACAGGGGGCGGAATGAGCAGCTCTTC. J is TRBJ2-1 and V is TRBV4-2; TRBD1 aligns across 11 bases. This CDR3 is built from 16 residues. CDR1 is LGHNA, CDR2 YNFKEQ, per germline.

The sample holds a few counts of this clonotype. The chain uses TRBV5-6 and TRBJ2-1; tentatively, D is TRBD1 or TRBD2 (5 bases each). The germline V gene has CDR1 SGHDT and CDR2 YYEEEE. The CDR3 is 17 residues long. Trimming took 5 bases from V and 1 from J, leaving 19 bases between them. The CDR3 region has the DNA TGTGCCAGCAGTCATGAGGTTGGGGGTTGGTCCTACAATGAGCAGTTCTTC. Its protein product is CASSHEVGGWSYNEQFF.

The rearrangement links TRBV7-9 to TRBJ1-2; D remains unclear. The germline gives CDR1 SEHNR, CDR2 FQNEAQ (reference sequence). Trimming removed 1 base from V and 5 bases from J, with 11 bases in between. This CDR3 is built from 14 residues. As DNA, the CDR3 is TGTGCCAGCAGCTTAGAGCAGGACTCGTATGGCTACACCTTC. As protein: CASSLEQDSYGYTF.

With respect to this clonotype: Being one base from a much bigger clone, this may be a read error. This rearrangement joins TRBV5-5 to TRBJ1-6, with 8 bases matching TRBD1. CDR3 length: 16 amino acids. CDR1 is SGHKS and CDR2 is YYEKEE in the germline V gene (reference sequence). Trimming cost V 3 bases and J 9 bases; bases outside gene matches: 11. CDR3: CASSWKRQGWGSPLHF. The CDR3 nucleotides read TGTGCCAGCAGCTGGAAAAGACAGGGGTGGGGTTCACCCCTCCACTTT.

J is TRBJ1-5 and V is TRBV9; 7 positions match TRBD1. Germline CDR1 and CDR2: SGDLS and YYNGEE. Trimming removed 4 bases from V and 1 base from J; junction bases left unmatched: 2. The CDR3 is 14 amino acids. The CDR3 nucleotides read TGTGCCAGCAGCCCACAGGGGAGCAATCAGCCCCAGCATTTT. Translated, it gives CASSPQGSNQPQHF.

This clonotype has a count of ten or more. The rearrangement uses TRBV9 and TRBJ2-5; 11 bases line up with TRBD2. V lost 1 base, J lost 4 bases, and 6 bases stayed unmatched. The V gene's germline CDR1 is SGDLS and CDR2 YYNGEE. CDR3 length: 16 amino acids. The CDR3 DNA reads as TGTGCCAGCAGCGTAAGTCTAGCGGGAGGAGGAGAGACCCAGTACTTC. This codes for CASSVSLAGGGETQYF.

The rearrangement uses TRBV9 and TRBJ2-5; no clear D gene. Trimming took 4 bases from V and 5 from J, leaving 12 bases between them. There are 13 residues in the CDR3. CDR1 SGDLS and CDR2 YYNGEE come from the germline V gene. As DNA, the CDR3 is TGTGCCAGCAGCCTGGGCCGCTCGGAGACCCAGTACTTC. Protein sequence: CASSLGRSETQYF. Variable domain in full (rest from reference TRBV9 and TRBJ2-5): DSGVTQTPKHLITATGQRVTLRCSPRSGDLSVYWYQQSLDQGLQFLIQYYNGEERAKGNILERFSAQQFPDLHSELNLSSLELGDSALYFCASSLGRSETQYFGPGTRLLVL.

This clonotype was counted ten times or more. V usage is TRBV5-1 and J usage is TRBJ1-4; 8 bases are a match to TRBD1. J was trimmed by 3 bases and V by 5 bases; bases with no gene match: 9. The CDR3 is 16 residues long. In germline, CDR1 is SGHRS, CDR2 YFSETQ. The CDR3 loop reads CASRPTGGVPNEKLFF. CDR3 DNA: TGCGCCAGCAGACCCACAGGGGGTGTACCTAATGAAAAACTGTTTTTT.

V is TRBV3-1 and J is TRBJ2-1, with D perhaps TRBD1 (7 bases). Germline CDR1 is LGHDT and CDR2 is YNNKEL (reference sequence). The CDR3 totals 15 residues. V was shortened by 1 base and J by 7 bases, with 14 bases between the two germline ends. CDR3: CASSQGAGGSNEQFF. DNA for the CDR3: TGTGCCAGCAGCCAAGGTGCAGGGGGGTCAAATGAGCAGTTCTTC.

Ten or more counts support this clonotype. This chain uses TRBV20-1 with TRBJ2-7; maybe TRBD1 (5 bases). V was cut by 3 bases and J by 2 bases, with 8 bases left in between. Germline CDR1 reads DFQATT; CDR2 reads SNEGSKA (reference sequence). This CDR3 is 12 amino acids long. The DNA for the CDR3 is TGCAGTGCTAGTCAGGGTACCTACGAGCAGTACTTC. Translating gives CSASQGTYEQYF.

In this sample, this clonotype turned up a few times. The CDR3 sequence: CASRLQGNQPQHF. In DNA, the CDR3 is TGTGCCAGCAGGCTACAGGGCAATCAGCCCCAGCATTTT. V is TRBV2 and J is TRBJ1-5; TRBD1 might be the D (5 bases). V was shortened by 6 bases and J by 2 bases, with 8 bases between the two germline ends. CDR1 is SNHLY and CDR2 is FYNNEI in the germline V gene. The CDR3 extends over 13 amino acids.

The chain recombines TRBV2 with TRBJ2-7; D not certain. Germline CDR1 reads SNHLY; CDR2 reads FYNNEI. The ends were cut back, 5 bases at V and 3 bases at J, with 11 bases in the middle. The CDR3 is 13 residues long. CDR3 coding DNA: TGTGCCAGCAGTTACTCGAGTCACTACGAGCAGTACTTC. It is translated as CASSYSSHYEQYF.

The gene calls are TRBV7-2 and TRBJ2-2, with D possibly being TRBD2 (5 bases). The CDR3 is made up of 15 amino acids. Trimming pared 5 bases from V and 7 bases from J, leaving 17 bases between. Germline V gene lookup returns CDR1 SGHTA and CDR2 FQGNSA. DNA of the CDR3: TGTGCCAGCAGCGCGGGTACTGGTCCGATCGGGGAGCTGTTTTTT. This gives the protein CASSAGTGPIGELFF.

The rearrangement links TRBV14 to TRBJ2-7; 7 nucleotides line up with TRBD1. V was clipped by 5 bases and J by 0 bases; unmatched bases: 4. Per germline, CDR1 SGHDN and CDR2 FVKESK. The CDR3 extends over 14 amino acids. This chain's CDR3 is CASSYRDSSYEQYF. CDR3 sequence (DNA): TGTGCCAGCAGCTATCGGGACAGCTCCTACGAGCAGTACTTC.

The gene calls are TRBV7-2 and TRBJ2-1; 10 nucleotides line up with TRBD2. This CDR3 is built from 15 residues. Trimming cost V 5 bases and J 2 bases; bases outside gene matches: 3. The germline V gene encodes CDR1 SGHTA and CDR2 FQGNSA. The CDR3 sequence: CASSASGGAYNEQFF. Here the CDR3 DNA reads TGTGCCAGCAGCGCCAGCGGGGGGGCCTACAATGAGCAGTTCTTC.

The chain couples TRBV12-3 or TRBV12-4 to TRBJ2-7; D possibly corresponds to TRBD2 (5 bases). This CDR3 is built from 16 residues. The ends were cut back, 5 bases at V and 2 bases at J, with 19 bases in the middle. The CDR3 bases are TGTGCCAGCAGTGCTAGGTGGTCGGACTTTGCCTACGAGCAGTACTTC. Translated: CASSARWSDFAYEQYF.

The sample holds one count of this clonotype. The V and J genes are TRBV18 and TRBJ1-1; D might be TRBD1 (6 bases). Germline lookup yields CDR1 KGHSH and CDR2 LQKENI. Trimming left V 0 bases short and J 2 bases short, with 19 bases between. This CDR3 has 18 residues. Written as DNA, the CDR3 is TGTGCCAGCTCACCACCGAACAGGGCCTCTTCCATTAACACTGAAGCTTTCTTT. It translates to CASSPPNRASSINTEAFF. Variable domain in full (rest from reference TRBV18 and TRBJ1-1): NAGVMQNPRHLVRRRGQEARLRCSPMKGHSHVYWYRQLPEEGLKFMVYLQKENIIDESGMPKERFSAEFPKEGPSILRIQQVVRGDSAAYFCASSPPNRASSINTEAFFGQGTRLTVV.

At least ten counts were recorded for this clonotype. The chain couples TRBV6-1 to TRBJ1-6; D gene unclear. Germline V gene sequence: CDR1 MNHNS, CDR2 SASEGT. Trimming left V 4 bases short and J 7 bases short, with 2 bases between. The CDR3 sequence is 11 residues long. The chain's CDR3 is CASSANSPLHF. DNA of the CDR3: TGTGCCAGCAGTGCGAATTCACCCCTCCACTTT.

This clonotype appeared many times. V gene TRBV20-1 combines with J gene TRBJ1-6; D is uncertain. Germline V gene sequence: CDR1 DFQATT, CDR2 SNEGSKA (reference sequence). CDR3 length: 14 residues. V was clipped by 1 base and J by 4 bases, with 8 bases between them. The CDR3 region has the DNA TGCAGTGCTAGAGTCGGTCTGTATAATTCACCCCTCCACTTT. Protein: CSARVGLYNSPLHF.

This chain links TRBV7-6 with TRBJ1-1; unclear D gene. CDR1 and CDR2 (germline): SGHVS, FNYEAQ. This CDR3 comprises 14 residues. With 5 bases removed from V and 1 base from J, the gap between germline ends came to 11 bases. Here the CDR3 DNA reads TGTGCCAGCAGCGTTGGACGGACGAACACTGAAGCTTTCTTT. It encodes CASSVGRTNTEAFF. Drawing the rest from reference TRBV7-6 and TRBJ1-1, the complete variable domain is GAGVSQSPRYKVTKRGQDVALRCDPISGHVSLYWYRQALGQGPEFLTYFNYEAQQDKSGLPNDRFSAERPEGSISTLTIQRTEQRDSAMYRCASSVGRTNTEAFFGQGTRLTVV.

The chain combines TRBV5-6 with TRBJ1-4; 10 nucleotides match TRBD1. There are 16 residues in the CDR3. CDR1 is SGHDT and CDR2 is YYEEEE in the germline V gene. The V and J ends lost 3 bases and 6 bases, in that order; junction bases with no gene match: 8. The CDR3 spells CASSWAGDRGYEKLFF. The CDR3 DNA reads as TGTGCCAGCAGCTGGGCGGGGGACAGGGGTTATGAAAAACTGTTTTTT.

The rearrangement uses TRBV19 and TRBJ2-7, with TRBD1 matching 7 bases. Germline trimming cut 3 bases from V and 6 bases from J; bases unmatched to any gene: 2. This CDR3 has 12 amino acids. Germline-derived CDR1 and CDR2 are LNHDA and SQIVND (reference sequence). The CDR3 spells CASSMTGFEQYF. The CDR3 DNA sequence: TGTGCCAGTAGTATGACAGGGTTCGAGCAGTACTTC.

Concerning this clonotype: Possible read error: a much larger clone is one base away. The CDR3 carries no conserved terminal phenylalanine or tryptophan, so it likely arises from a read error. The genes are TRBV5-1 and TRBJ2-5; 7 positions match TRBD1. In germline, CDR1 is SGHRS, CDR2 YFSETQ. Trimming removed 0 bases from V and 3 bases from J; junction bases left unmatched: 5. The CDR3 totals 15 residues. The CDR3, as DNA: TGCGCCAGCAGCTTGGCCTTAGGGGGCGAAGAGACCCAGTACCTC. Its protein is CASSLALGGEETQYL.